This is a list of T cell receptor beta chains from one sample in a study of PD-L1 blockade in urothelial cancer. TCRdb's copy holds only in-frame clones and misses some; the assay was immunoSEQ multiplex PCR. Among around 30,000 clones, around 86% were seen once, and the ten largest hold about 2%. Sample: PBMCs, taken around atezolizumab (anti-PD-L1) treatment. These TCRs come from a middle-aged man with urothelial cancer. CDR3s include the opening cysteine and the closing phenylalanine or tryptophan. D genes are given only for firm matches. Part of the rows lack a size; the others show once, few, many or a class for expanded clones.

TRBJ2-6 | few | 17 | TRBV5-1 | - | CASSLAGVGSGANVLTF | TGCGCCAGCAGCTTGGCCGGGGTAGGTTCTGGGGCCAACGTCCTGACTTTC
TRBJ1-2 | - | 12 | TRBV6-5 | - | CASSLGDYGYTF | TGTGCCAGCAGTTTAGGAGACTATGGCTACACCTTC
TRBJ2-7 | - | 16 | TRBV14 | TRBD2 | CASSQGSGRGSYEQYF | TGTGCCAGCAGCCAAGGAAGCGGGAGAGGCTCCTACGAGCAGTACTTC
TRBJ2-2 | - | 13 | TRBV6-6 | - | CASRHRGAGELFF | TGTGCCAGCAGACATAGGGGTGCCGGGGAGCTGTTTTTT
TRBJ1-5 | medium-sized | 17 | TRBV4-1 | - | CASSQEMRGYSNQPQHF | TGCGCCAGCAGCCAAGAAATGCGAGGTTATAGCAATCAGCCCCAGCATTTT
TRBJ2-6 | - | 19 | TRBV28 | TRBD2 | CASNGWGTGRGSGANVLTF | TGTGCCAGCAATGGATGGGGGACCGGGAGGGGTTCTGGGGCCAACGTCCTGACTTTC
TRBJ2-1 | - | 14 | TRBV7-9 | - | CASSTHAGENEQFF | TGTGCCAGCAGCACCCACGCAGGGGAAAATGAGCAGTTCTTC
TRBJ2-1 | few | 12 | TRBV28 | - | CASSSLLDGQFF | TGTGCCAGCAGTTCTCTGCTAGACGGGCAGTTCTTC
TRBJ2-1 | - | 16 | TRBV29-1 | TRBD1 | CSVESQGGGSYNEQFF | TGCAGCGTTGAGTCACAGGGGGGCGGCTCCTACAATGAGCAGTTCTTC
TRBJ2-7 | - | 15 | TRBV7-2 | TRBD1 | CASSTGTGVSYEQYF | TGTGCCAGCAGCACCGGGACAGGGGTCTCCTACGAGCAGTACTTC
TRBJ1-2 | - | 17 | TRBV28 | - | CASRPAAYRAANYGYTF | TGTGCCAGCAGGCCCGCCGCGTACAGGGCCGCTAACTATGGCTACACCTTC
TRBJ2-1 | - | 18 | TRBV21-1 | - | CASSKWTGGRFSYNEQFF | TGTGCCAGCAGCAAATGGACGGGAGGGCGTTTTTCCTACAATGAGCAGTTCTTC
TRBJ1-2 | few | 13 | TRBV6-5 | - | CASSYLQNNGYTF | TGTGCCAGCAGTTACTTACAGAACAATGGCTACACCTTC
TRBJ1-1 | - | 16 | TRBV18 | - | CASSPGQVSLNTEAFF | TGTGCCAGCTCACCGGGGCAGGTCTCCCTGAACACTGAAGCTTTCTTT
TRBJ1-1 | - | 15 | TRBV9 | - | CASSTGQTSSTEAFF | TGTGCCAGCAGCACCGGACAGACTTCGAGCACTGAAGCTTTCTTT